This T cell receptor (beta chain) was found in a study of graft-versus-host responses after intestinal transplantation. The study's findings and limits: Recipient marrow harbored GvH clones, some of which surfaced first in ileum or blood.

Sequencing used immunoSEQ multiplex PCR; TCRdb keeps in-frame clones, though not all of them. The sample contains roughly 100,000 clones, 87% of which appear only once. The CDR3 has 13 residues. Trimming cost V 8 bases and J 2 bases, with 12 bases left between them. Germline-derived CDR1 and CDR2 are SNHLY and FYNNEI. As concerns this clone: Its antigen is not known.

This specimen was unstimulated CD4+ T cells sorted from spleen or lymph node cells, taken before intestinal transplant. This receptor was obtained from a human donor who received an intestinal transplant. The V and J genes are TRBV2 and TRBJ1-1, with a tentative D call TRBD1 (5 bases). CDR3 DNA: TGTGCCAGCCGGCCAGGGACCAACACTGAAGCTTTCTTT. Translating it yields CASRPGTNTEAFF.